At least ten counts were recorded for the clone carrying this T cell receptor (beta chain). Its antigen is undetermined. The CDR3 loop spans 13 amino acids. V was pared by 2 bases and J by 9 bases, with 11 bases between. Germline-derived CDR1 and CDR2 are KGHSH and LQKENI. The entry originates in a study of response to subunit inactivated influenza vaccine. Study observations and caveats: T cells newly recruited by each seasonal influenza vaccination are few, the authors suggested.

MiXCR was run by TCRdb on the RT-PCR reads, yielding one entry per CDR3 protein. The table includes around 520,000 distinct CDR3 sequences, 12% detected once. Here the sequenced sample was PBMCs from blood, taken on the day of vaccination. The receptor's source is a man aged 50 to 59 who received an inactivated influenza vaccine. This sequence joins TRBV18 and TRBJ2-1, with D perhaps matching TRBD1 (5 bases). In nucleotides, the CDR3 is TGTGCCAGCTCACCAGGGCAGGGCGGTGAGCAGTTCTTC. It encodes CASSPGQGGEQFF.